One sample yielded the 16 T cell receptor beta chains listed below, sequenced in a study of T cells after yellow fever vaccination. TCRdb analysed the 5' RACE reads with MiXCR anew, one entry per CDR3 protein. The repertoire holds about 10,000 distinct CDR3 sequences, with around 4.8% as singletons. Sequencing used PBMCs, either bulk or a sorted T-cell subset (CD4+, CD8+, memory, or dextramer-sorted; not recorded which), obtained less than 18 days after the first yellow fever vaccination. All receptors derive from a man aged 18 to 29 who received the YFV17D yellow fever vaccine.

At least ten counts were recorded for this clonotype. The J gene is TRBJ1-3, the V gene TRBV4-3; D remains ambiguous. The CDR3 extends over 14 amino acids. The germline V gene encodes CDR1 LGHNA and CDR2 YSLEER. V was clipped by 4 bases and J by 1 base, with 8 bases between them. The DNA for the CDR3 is TGCGCCAGCAGCCCCGAGATTTCTGGAAACACCATATATTTT. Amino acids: CASSPEISGNTIYF.

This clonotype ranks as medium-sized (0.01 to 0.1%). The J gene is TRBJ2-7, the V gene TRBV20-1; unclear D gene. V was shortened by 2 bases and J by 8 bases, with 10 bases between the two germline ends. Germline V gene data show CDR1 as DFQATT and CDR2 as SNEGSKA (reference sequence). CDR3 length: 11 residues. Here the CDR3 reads CSARYLAKQYF. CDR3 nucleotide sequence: TGCAGTGCTAGATACCTCGCAAAGCAGTACTTC.

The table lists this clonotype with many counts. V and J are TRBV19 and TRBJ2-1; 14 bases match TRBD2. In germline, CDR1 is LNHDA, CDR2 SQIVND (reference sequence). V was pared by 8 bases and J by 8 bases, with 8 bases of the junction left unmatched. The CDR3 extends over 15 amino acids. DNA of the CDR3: TGTGCCAGTTCCCGGACTAGCGGGGGGTCCCATGAGCAGTTCTTC. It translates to CASSRTSGGSHEQFF.

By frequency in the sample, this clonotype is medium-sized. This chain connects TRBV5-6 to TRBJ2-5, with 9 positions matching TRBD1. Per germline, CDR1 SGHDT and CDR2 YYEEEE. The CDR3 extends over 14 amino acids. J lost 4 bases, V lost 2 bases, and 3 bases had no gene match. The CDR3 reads CASSLQGAGETQYF. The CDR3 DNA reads TGTGCCAGCAGCTTACAGGGGGCAGGAGAGACCCAGTACTTC.

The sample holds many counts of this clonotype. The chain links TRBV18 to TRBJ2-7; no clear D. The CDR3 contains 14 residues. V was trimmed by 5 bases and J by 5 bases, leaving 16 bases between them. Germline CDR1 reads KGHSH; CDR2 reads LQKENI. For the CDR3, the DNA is TGTGCCAGCTCAGAGACGCGGCAGGACGACGAGCAGTACTTC. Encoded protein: CASSETRQDDEQYF.

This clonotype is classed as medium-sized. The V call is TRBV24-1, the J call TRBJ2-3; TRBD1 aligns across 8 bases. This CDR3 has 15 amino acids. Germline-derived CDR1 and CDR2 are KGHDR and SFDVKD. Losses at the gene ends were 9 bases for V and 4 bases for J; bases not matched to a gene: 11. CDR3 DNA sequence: TGTGCCACCCGAGCCCGGGCAGGGGGCGCAGATACGCAGTATTTT. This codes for CATRARAGGADTQYF.

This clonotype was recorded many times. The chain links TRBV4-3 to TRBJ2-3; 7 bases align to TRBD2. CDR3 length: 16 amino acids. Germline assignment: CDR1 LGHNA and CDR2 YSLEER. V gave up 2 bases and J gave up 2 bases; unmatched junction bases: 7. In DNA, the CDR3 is TGCGCCAGCAGCCAAATCGTAGCGGGCTTCACAGATACGCAGTATTTT. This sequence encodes CASSQIVAGFTDTQYF.

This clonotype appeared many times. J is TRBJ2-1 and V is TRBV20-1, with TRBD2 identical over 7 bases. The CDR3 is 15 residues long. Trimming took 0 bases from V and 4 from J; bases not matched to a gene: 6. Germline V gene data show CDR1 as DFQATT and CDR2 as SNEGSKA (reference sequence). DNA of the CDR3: TGCAGTGCTAGAGATTCTAGCGGAGCATACAATGAGCAGTTCTTC. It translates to CSARDSSGAYNEQFF.

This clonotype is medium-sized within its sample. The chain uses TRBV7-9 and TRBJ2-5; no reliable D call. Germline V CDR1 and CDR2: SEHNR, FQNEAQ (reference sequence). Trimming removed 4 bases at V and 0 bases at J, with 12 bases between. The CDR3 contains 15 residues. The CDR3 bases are TGTGCCAGCAGCTCAATTCAAGGCTACCAAGAGACCCAGTACTTC. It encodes CASSSIQGYQETQYF.

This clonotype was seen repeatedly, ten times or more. This CDR3 reads CASGGYADTQYF. The CDR3 DNA reads as TGTGCCAGCGGCGGGTACGCAGATACGCAGTATTTT. The chain recombines TRBV7-2 with TRBJ2-3; TRBD2 is a possible D gene (5 bases). The V and J ends lost 8 bases and 4 bases respectively, with 10 bases between them. This CDR3 has 12 residues. The germline V gene encodes CDR1 SGHTA and CDR2 FQGNSA.

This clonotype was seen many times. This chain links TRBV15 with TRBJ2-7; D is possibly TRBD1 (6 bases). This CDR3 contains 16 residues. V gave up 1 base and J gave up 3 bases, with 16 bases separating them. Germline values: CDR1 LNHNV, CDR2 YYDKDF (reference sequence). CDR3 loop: CATSRGLTGSHYEQYF. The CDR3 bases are TGTGCCACCAGCAGAGGGCTAACAGGGAGCCACTACGAGCAGTACTTC.

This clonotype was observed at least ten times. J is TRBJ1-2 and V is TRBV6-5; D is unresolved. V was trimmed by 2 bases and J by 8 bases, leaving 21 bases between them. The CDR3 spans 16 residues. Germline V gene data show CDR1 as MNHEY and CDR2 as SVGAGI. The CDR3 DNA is TGTGCCAGCAGTTACCAACAGTGGCCCATGGTTTTGGGCTACACCTTC. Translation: CASSYQQWPMVLGYTF.

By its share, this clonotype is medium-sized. The CDR3 loop is CASSLPSGPQETQYF. The CDR3 region has the DNA TGTGCCAGCAGTCTTCCTAGCGGGCCACAAGAGACCCAGTACTTC. This chain uses TRBV11-2 with TRBJ2-5, with 8 positions matching TRBD2. Germline CDR1 is SGHAT and CDR2 is FQNNGV. After removal of 6 bases from V and 2 bases from J, the junction contained 8 bases not matched to a gene. This CDR3 is built from 15 residues. The variable domain in full, with the rest retrieved from reference TRBV11-2 and TRBJ2-5, is EAGVAQSPRYKIIEKRQSVAFWCNPISGHATLYWYQQILGQGPKLLIQFQNNGVVDDSQLPKDRFSAERLKGVDSTLKIQPAKLEDSAVYLCASSLPSGPQETQYFGPGTRLLVL.

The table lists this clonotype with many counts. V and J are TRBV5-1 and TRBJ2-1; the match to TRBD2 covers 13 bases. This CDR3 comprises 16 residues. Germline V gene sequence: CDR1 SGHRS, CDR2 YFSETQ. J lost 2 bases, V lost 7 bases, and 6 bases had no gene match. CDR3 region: CASSTSGGAAYNEQFF. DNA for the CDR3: TGCGCCAGCTCTACTAGCGGGGGGGCCGCCTACAATGAGCAGTTCTTC. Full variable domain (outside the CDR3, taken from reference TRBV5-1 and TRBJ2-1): KAGVTQTPRYLIKTRGQQVTLSCSPISGHRSVSWYQQTPGQGLQFLFEYFSETQRNKGNFPGRFSGRQFSNSRSEMNVSTLELGDSALYLCASSTSGGAAYNEQFFGPGTRLTVL.

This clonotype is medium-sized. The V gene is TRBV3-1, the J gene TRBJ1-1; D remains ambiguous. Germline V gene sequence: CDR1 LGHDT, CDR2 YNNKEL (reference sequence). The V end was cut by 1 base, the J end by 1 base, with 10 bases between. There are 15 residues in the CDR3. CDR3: CASSQGWVQNTEAFF. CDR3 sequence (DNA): TGTGCCAGCAGCCAAGGCTGGGTACAGAACACTGAAGCTTTCTTT. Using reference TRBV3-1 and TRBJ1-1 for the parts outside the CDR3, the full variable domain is DTAVSQTPKYLVTQMGNDKSIKCEQNLGHDTMYWYKQDSKKFLKIMFSYNNKELIINETVPNRFSPKSPDKAHLNLHINSLELGDSAVYFCASSQGWVQNTEAFFGQGTRLTVV.

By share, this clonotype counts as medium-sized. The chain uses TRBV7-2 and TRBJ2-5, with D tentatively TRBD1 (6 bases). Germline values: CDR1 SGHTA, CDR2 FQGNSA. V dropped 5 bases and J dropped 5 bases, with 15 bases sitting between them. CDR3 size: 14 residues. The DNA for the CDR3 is TGTGCCAGCAGCCCGTTCTGGGGGCATGAGACCCAGTACTTC. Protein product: CASSPFWGHETQYF.